This T cell receptor beta chain was observed in a study of blood T cell repertoires in COVID-19. Study-level background: Sources were T cells, B-cell-depleted T cells, or PBMCs; the material itself was cDNA or gDNA.

This CDR3 has 15 residues. CDR1 is MRHNA and CDR2 is SNTAGT in the germline V gene. Trimming stripped 0 bases from V and 4 bases from J, with 12 bases between. This clone was seen a single time. The table came from immunoSEQ multiplex PCR; TCRdb's copy has only in-frame clones and leaves some out. This sample has fewer than 600,000 clones, with roughly 90% found just once. The sequence came from a woman in her thirties or forties who had recovered from COVID-19. Sequencing used PBMCs or T cells enriched from blood (not recorded which). The chain recombines TRBV6-4 with TRBJ1-1; D remains ambiguous. The CDR3 sequence: CASSDSMEIGTEAFF. CDR3 DNA: TGTGCCAGCAGTGACTCTATGGAGATTGGCACTGAAGCTTTCTTT.